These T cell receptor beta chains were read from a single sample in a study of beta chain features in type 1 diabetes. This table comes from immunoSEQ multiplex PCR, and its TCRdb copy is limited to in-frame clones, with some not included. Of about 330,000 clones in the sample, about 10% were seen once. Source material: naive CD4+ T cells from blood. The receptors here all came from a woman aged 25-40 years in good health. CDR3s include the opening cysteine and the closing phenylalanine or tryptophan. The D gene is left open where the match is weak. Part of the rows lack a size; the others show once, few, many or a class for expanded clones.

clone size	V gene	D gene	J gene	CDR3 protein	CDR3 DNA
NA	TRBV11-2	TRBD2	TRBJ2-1	CASSFEGGRESEQFF	TGTGCCAGCAGCTTCGAAGGCGGGAGGGAAAGTGAGCAGTTCTTC
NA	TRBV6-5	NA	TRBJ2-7	CASRPARGHSYEQYF	TGTGCCAGCAGACCCGCGCGGGGCCACTCCTACGAGCAGTACTTC
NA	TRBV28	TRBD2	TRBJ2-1	CASSSNLLAGLYNEQFF	TGTGCCAGCAGTTCGAATCTACTAGCGGGCTTATACAATGAGCAGTTCTTC
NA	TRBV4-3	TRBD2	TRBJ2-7	CASSPRAGLADGVYEQYF	TGCGCCAGCAGCCCTCGTGCCGGACTAGCGGACGGCGTCTACGAGCAGTACTTC
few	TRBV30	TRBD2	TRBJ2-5	CAWSNLAGGKTQYF	TGTGCCTGGAGTAACCTAGCGGGAGGGAAGACCCAGTACTTC
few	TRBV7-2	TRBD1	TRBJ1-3	CASSSDRGNTIYF	TGTGCCAGCAGCTCGGACAGGGGAAACACCATATATTTT
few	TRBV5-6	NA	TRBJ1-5	CASSSGGQPQHF	TGTGCCAGCAGCTCCGGAGGTCAGCCCCAGCATTTT
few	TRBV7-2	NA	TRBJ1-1	CASSQFDTASEAFF	TGTGCCAGCAGCCAATTCGACACAGCTTCTGAAGCTTTCTTT
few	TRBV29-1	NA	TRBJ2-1	CSVESRDVYNEQFF	TGCAGCGTTGAGTCGCGGGACGTCTACAATGAGCAGTTCTTC
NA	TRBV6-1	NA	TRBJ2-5	CASSEGGTKETQYF	TGTGCCAGCAGTGAAGGGGGCACCAAAGAGACCCAGTACTTC
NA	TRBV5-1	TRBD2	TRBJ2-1	CASSTGTSGSEQFF	TGCGCCAGCAGCACTGGGACTAGCGGGAGTGAGCAGTTCTTC
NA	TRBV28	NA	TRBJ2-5	CASSLQGAGNWGETQYF	TGTGCCAGCAGTTTACAAGGAGCGGGTAATTGGGGAGAGACCCAGTACTTC
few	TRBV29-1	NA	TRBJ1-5	CSVGKKGEGGIGNQPQHF	TGCAGCGTTGGCAAAAAGGGCGAGGGAGGAATAGGCAATCAGCCCCAGCATTTT
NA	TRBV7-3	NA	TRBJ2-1	CASSLIHGSVGQFF	TGTGCCAGCAGCTTAATACACGGGTCTGTTGGGCAGTTCTTC
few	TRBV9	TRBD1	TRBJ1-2	CASSPFGQEDGYTF	TGTGCCAGCAGCCCTTTCGGACAGGAGGATGGCTACACCTTC
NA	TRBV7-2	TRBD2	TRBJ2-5	CASSLWAGGPSETQYF	TGTGCCAGCAGCTTATGGGCGGGAGGGCCCTCAGAGACCCAGTACTTC
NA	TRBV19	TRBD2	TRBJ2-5	CASSRTSGQETQYF	TGTGCCAGTAGTAGGACTAGCGGACAAGAGACCCAGTACTTC
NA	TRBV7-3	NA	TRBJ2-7	CASSLGAGRNHEQYF	TGTGCCAGCAGCTTAGGGGCAGGGCGGAACCACGAGCAGTACTTC
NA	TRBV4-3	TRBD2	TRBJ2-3	CASSQDPSGRALFSTDTQYF	TGCGCCAGCAGCCAAGATCCGAGCGGGAGGGCCTTGTTTAGCACAGATACGCAGTATTTT
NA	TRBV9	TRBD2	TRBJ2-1	CASSVATTSGRIPSYNEQFF	TGTGCCAGCAGCGTAGCTACGACTAGCGGGAGGATTCCTTCCTACAATGAGCAGTTCTTC
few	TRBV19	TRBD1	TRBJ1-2	CASSTPTGNNYGYTF	TGTGCCAGTAGTACACCGACAGGGAATAACTATGGCTACACCTTC
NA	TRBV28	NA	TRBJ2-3	CASTHWTSSTDTQYF	TGTGCCAGCACCCACTGGACAAGCAGCACAGATACGCAGTATTTT
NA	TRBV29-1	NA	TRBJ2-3	CSVGQGPDTQYF	TGCAGCGTCGGGCAGGGCCCAGATACGCAGTATTTT
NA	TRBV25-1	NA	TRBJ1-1	CASSEPGSREAFF	TGTGCCAGCAGTGAACCAGGGTCGCGCGAAGCTTTCTTT
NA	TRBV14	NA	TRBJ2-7	CASRPSGNYEQYF	TGTGCCAGCAGGCCCTCGGGGAACTACGAGCAGTACTTC
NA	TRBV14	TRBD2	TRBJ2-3	CASSQERLAAADTQYF	TGTGCCAGCAGCCAAGAACGGCTAGCGGCGGCAGATACGCAGTATTTT
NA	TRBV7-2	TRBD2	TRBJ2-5	CASSSIAGAQTQYF	TGTGCCAGCAGCTCCATAGCGGGAGCACAGACCCAGTACTTC
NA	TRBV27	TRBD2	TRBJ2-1	CASRRLAGPYNEQFF	TGTGCCAGCAGACGACTAGCGGGCCCGTACAATGAGCAGTTCTTC
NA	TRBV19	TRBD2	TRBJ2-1	CASSTRSGTSGVNEQFF	TGTGCCAGTAGTACACGCTCCGGGACTAGCGGTGTTAATGAGCAGTTCTTC
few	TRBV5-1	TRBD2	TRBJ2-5	CASGLAGDQETQYF	TGCGCCAGCGGACTAGCGGGAGACCAAGAGACCCAGTACTTC
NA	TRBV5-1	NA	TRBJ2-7	CASSIRGYEQYF	TGCGCCAGCAGCATTCGGGGTTACGAGCAGTACTTC
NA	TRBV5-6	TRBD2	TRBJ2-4	CASSPGLAAVAKNIQYF	TGTGCCAGCAGCCCCGGACTAGCGGCCGTAGCCAAAAACATTCAGTACTTC
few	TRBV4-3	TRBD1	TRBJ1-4	CASSYRQGADEKLFF	TGCGCCAGCAGCTATAGACAGGGGGCTGATGAAAAACTGTTTTTT
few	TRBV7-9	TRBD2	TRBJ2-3	CASSWGLAADTQYF	TGTGCCAGCAGCTGGGGACTAGCCGCAGATACGCAGTATTTT
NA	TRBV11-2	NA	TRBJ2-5	CASSPGLGETQYF	TGTGCCAGCAGCCCAGGGTTGGGGGAGACCCAGTACTTC
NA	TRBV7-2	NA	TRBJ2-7	CASSPPGYEQYF	TGTGCCAGCAGCCCCCCCGGCTACGAGCAGTACTTC
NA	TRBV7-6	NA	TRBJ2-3	CASSLDLEGTQYF	TGTGCCAGCAGCTTAGATCTGGAGGGTACGCAGTATTTT
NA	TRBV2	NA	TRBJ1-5	CASSEDSAGDQPQHF	TGTGCCAGCAGTGAAGACTCGGCAGGGGATCAGCCCCAGCATTTT
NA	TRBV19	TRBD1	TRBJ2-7	CASSTQGAYEQYF	TGTGCCAGTAGTACCCAGGGGGCCTACGAGCAGTACTTC
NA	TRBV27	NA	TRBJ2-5	CASSYRARETQYF	TGTGCCAGCAGTTACAGGGCCCGAGAGACCCAGTACTTC
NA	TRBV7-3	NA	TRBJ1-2	CASSLRGGTLGYGYTF	TGTGCCAGCAGCTTAAGGGGGGGCACGCTGGGATACGGCTACACCTTC
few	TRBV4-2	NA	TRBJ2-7	CASSQVRGSNEQYF	TGTGCCAGCAGCCAAGTTCGAGGGAGCAACGAGCAGTACTTC
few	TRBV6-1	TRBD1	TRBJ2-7	CASGDRGSYEQYF	TGTGCCAGCGGGGACAGGGGGTCCTACGAGCAGTACTTC
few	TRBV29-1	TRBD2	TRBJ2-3	CSVLLAGGDTQYF	TGCAGCGTTCTCCTAGCGGGAGGCGATACGCAGTATTTT
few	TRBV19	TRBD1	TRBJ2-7	CASSISGTGLYEQYF	TGTGCCAGTAGTATCTCGGGGACAGGGCTCTACGAGCAGTACTTC
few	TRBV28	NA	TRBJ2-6	CASRQGSSGANVLTF	TGTGCCAGCAGGCAGGGAAGCTCTGGGGCCAACGTCCTGACTTTC
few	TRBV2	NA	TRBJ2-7	CASSEESESYEQYF	TGTGCCAGCAGTGAAGAATCGGAGTCCTACGAGCAGTACTTC
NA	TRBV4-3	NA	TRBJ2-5	CASSQDYPGDGGETQYF	TGCGCCAGCAGCCAAGACTATCCGGGAGATGGGGGAGAGACCCAGTACTTC
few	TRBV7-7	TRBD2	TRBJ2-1	CASAETSGYNEQFF	TGTGCTAGCGCGGAGACTAGCGGATACAATGAGCAGTTCTTC
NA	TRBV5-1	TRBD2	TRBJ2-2	CASSSGRGTGELFF	TGCGCCAGCAGCTCAGGGAGGGGAACCGGGGAGCTGTTTTTT
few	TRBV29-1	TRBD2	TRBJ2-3	CSVGGASGRAVDTQYF	TGCAGCGTTGGAGGGGCCAGCGGGAGGGCCGTAGATACGCAGTATTTT
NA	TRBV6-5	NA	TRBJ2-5	CASLGGAETQYF	TGTGCCAGCCTAGGGGGTGCGGAGACCCAGTACTTC
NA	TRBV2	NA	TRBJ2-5	CASSVRAGQETQYF	TGTGCCAGCAGTGTCAGGGCAGGGCAAGAGACCCAGTACTTC
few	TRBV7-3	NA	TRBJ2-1	CASSLTSGTYNEQFF	TGTGCCAGCAGCTTAACTAGCGGAACCTACAATGAGCAGTTCTTC